The 23 T cell receptor beta chains below come from one sample, sequenced in a study of regulatory T cells in long-lasting Graves disease. Relying on iRepertoire HTBI primers and Arm-PCR of CDR3 regions, the team built TCR beta libraries. MiXCR, run by TCRdb on the multiplex PCR reads, gives a single entry per CDR3 protein. The data hold approximately 290,000 distinct CDR3 sequences, with under 25% observed a single time. Regarding time point: persistent/refractory GD, antithyroid drugs over 5 years with positive TRAb. PBMC-derived RNA was used for the TCR library. The sequencing used peripheral blood mononuclear cells (PBMCs), collected when the disease was refractory, from a patient treated with antithyroid drugs. These receptors were obtained from a female donor with Graves disease.

Ten or more counts support this clonotype. The chain links TRBV28 to TRBJ2-7; D may be TRBD2 (7 bases). V was trimmed by 2 bases and J by 3 bases, leaving 26 bases between them. The CDR3 length is 19 residues. Germline V lookup: CDR1 MDHEN, CDR2 SYDVKM. The CDR3 region has the DNA TGTGCCAGCAGTTTAGGGGGGGCTTTATTAAGAGGAGGGGGCTACGAGCAGTACTTC. As protein: CASSLGGALLRGGGYEQYF. Variable domain in full (rest from reference TRBV28 and TRBJ2-7): DVKVTQSSRYLVKRTGEKVFLECVQDMDHENMFWYRQDPGLGLRLIYFSYDVKMKEKGDIPEGYSVSREKKERFSLILESASTNQTSMYLCASSLGGALLRGGGYEQYFGPGTRLTVT.

The chain joins TRBV10-2 to TRBJ2-1; 9 bases fit TRBD2. The CDR3 has 13 residues. Germline assignment: CDR1 WSHSY and CDR2 SAAADI. The V gene end was trimmed by 6 bases and the J gene end by 12 bases; junction bases not matched to a gene: 9. This chain's CDR3 is CASRAGGPDWQFF. The CDR3 DNA sequence: TGCGCCAGCAGAGCGGGAGGTCCGGACTGGCAGTTCTTC.

Details on this clonotype: This CDR3 fails to terminate in the conserved phenylalanine or tryptophan, so it likely reflects a read error. The chain employs TRBV18 and TRBJ1-1, with TRBD1 matching 9 bases. The V gene end was trimmed by 3 bases and the J gene end by 5 bases; junction bases not matched to a gene: 7. Germline assignment: CDR1 KGHSH and CDR2 LQKENI. The CDR3 spans 15 residues. This chain's CDR3 is CASSPRDRVQTEAFS. CDR3 nucleotides: TGTGCCAGCTCACCCCGGGACAGGGTTCAGACTGAAGCTTTCTCT.

The V call is TRBV3-1, the J call TRBJ2-7; D perhaps matches TRBD1 (5 bases). V shed 1 base and J shed 6 bases, with 13 bases lying between them. This CDR3 has 14 residues. Germline V CDR1 and CDR2: LGHDT, YNNKEL (reference sequence). The CDR3 nucleotides read TGTGCCAGCAGCCAAGTTTCAGGGCGCGGCGAGCAGTACTTC. Protein product: CASSQVSGRGEQYF.

This rearrangement joins TRBV7-2 to TRBJ1-2, with 8 bases that match TRBD1. V shed 4 bases, J shed 4 bases, and the junction held 8 bases outside the gene matches. The V gene's germline CDR1 is SGHTA and CDR2 FQGNSA. CDR3 length: 15 amino acids. The CDR3 loop reads CASSSVRDRGYGYTF. The CDR3, as DNA: TGTGCCAGCAGCTCCGTAAGAGACAGGGGCTATGGCTACACCTTC. Combining the CDR3 with reference TRBV7-2 and TRBJ1-2 gives the whole variable domain GAGVSQSPSNKVTEKGKDVELRCDPISGHTALYWYRQSLGQGLEFLIYFQGNSAPDKSGLPSDRFSAERTGGSVSTLTIQRTQQEDSAVYLCASSSVRDRGYGYTFGSGTRLTVV.

This clonotype was detected only once. The CDR3 loop reads CASSKREDTLPYF. For the CDR3, the DNA is TGTGCCAGCAGCAAGCGGGAGGACACCTTGCCCTACTTC. The rearrangement uses TRBV27 and TRBJ2-5; 9 bases are shared with TRBD2. The CDR3 extends over 13 amino acids. V shed 6 bases, J shed 14 bases, and the junction held 13 bases outside the gene matches. CDR1 and CDR2 (germline): MNHEY, SMNVEV (reference sequence).

This clonotype was seen ten or more times. The gene calls are TRBV10-1 and TRBJ1-1; no clear D gene. CDR1 is WNHNN, CDR2 SYGVQD, per germline (reference sequence). The CDR3 extends over 13 amino acids. Trimming removed 4 bases from V and 1 base from J, with 7 bases in between. The CDR3 nucleotides are TGCGCCAGCAGTGCCGGAGGGAACACTGAAGCTTTCTTT. Amino acids: CASSAGGNTEAFF.

This clonotype occurred many times. Here the CDR3 DNA reads TGTGCCAGCAGTCCACCTCCCTCCTACGAGCAGTACTTC. Amino acid sequence: CASSPPPSYEQYF. The rearrangement links TRBV28 to TRBJ2-7; the D is unclear. Germline CDR1 is MDHEN and CDR2 is SYDVKM. This CDR3 spans 13 amino acids. The ends were cut back, 5 bases at V and 0 bases at J, with 8 bases in the middle.

The chain carries TRBV5-8 and TRBJ1-1, with a possible D match to TRBD1 (5 bases). The CDR3 covers 14 residues. The germline V and J ends were trimmed by 3 bases and 6 bases, with 15 bases remaining between them. Germline V gives CDR1 SGHTS, CDR2 YDEGEE. The CDR3 DNA follows: TGTGCCAGCAGCTCGCGTGGGGGTCGTGCTGAAGCTTTCTTT. Translated: CASSSRGGRAEAFF.

This clonotype was counted between two and nine times. This sequence joins TRBV7-3 and TRBJ1-3, with D uncertain. The CDR3 has 17 residues. With 5 bases removed from V and 2 bases from J, the gap between germline ends came to 19 bases. Germline CDR1 is SGHTA and CDR2 is FQGTGA. The CDR3 DNA sequence: TGTGCCAGCAGCCCTCACGGAACAACGGAAGCTGGAAACACCATATATTTT. It specifies CASSPHGTTEAGNTIYF.

Ten or more counts support this clonotype. V and J are TRBV28 and TRBJ2-7; 10 bases match TRBD2. This CDR3 region has 14 residues. Germline V CDR1 and CDR2: MDHEN, SYDVKM. The V segment lost 2 bases and the J segment 4 bases; nucleotides outside the gene matches: 2. CDR3 in amino acids: CASSLGLAVYEQYF. CDR3 bases: TGTGCCAGCAGTTTAGGACTAGCGGTTTACGAGCAGTACTTC.

As for this clonotype: Sequence at one end of the junction differs from germline and may be a read error. The rearrangement links TRBV24-1 to TRBJ2-7, with 12 bases aligning to TRBD1. The CDR3 runs 14 residues. Germline assignment: CDR1 KGHDR and CDR2 SFDVKD. The CDR3 DNA is TGTGCCACCGGTGACGGGGACAGGGGGCGCGAGCAGTACTTC. It translates to CATGDGDRGREQYF.

Comments on this clonotype: An end of the junction does not agree with germline; a read error may underlie this. The chain carries TRBV7-7 and TRBJ2-7; D might be TRBD1 or TRBD2, each matching 5 bases. The CDR3 sequence is 15 residues long. CDR1 is SSHAT, CDR2 FNYEAQ, per germline (reference sequence). CDR3 amino acids: CASSLAPGSTYEQYF. In DNA form, the CDR3 reads TGTGCTAGCAGCTTAGCGCCAGGGTCAACCTACGAGCAGTACTTC.

This clonotype was seen many times. This rearrangement joins TRBV11-2 to TRBJ1-4, with D possibly matching TRBD1 (5 bases). The CDR3 sequence is 16 residues long. The V end lost 5 bases, the J end lost 6 bases, and 19 bases lay between the germline ends. The germline CDR1 and CDR2 sequences are SGHAT and FQNNGV. CDR3 DNA sequence: TGTGCCAGCAGCGCCGACGGGGGGTATCGGGATGAAAAACTGTTTTTT. It codes for CASSADGGYRDEKLFF.

On this clonotype: This may be a read error, as it is one base from a much larger clone. The V and J genes are TRBV12-3 or TRBV12-4 and TRBJ2-5; no clear D gene. The J call is in doubt because the DNA end fits TRBJ2-7 better. This CDR3 spans 17 amino acids. CDR3: CASSQNPGPSKSYEQYF. CDR3 nucleotide sequence: TGTGCCAGCAGCCAAAATCCTGGACCCTCCAAGTCCTACGAGCAGTACTTC.

This clonotype was seen at least ten times. The rearrangement uses TRBV27 and TRBJ2-7; 7 bases line up with TRBD1. V was pared by 8 bases and J by 3 bases, with 7 bases of the junction left unmatched. CDR3 length equals 13 residues. Germline CDR1 MNHEY, CDR2 SMNVEV (reference sequence). CDR3 in DNA: TGTGCCAGCCGGTTGCAGGGGGACTACGAGCAGTACTTC. Its translation: CASRLQGDYEQYF.

This clonotype was seen more than once but under ten times. The V gene is TRBV29-1, the J gene TRBJ2-1; 7 nucleotides align to TRBD2. Trimming removed 7 bases from V and 1 base from J; junction bases left unmatched: 10. The CDR3 covers 15 residues. Per germline, CDR1 SQVTM and CDR2 ANQGSEA. In nucleotides, the CDR3 is TGCAGCGCCTCGGCGGGAGATTTATCCTACAATGAGCAGTTCTTC. Protein sequence: CSASAGDLSYNEQFF.

This sequence joins TRBV5-1 and TRBJ2-5, with D hard to call. CDR1 SGHRS and CDR2 YFSETQ come from the germline V gene. There are 15 residues in the CDR3. The V end lost 4 bases, the J end lost 2 bases, and 15 bases lay between the germline ends. This CDR3 reads CASSLGVGGQETQYF. The CDR3 DNA reads TGCGCCAGCAGCCTTGGAGTAGGCGGTCAAGAGACCCAGTACTTC.

This clonotype was counted between two and nine times. The gene calls are TRBV29-1 and TRBJ1-1; 10 bases agree with TRBD1. The ends lost 2 bases at V and 10 bases at J; junction bases unmatched: 4. This CDR3 has 12 amino acids. Germline CDR1 is SQVTM and CDR2 is ANQGSEA. CDR3 protein: CSVEPGQGLAFF. The CDR3 bases are TGCAGCGTTGAACCGGGACAGGGGTTAGCTTTCTTT.

This clonotype was detected a few times. The gene calls are TRBV7-9 and TRBJ2-2; D gene uncertain. The length of the CDR3 is 14 residues. In germline, CDR1 is SEHNR, CDR2 FQNEAQ (reference sequence). V lost 0 bases and J lost 7, with 9 bases in between. The CDR3 spells CASSLALFGGELFF. For the CDR3, the DNA is TGTGCCAGCAGCTTAGCTCTTTTCGGCGGGGAGCTGTTTTTT.

The chain joins TRBV7-2 to TRBJ2-7; tentatively, D is TRBD1 or TRBD2 (5 bases each). CDR1 and CDR2 from the germline V gene are SGHTA and FQGNSA. V was cut by 5 bases and J by 0 bases, with 23 bases left in between. The CDR3 is 18 residues long. The CDR3 loop reads CASSVIISLAGSSYEQYF. The CDR3, as DNA: TGTGCCAGCAGCGTAATTATATCCCTGGCAGGGAGCTCCTACGAGCAGTACTTC.

This clonotype turned up a few times. CDR3 in DNA: TGCAGTGCTAGACCAGAGGGGACTAGCGGGAGGGCCTCCTCCTACGAGCAGTACTTC. Its translation: CSARPEGTSGRASSYEQYF. The chain couples TRBV20-1 to TRBJ2-7; 16 nucleotides line up with TRBD2. The germline V gene encodes CDR1 DFQATT and CDR2 SNEGSKA (reference sequence). This CDR3 comprises 19 residues. Unmatched junction bases numbered 10, after V lost 2 bases and J lost 0 bases.

This clonotype was counted between two and nine times. As DNA, the CDR3 is TGTGCCAGCAGCGCCGACAGAACGATGGACACTGAAGCTTTCTTT. This encodes CASSADRTMDTEAFF. The V call is TRBV7-9, the J call TRBJ1-1, with a tentative D call TRBD1 (5 bases). This CDR3 has 15 amino acids. The germline V and J ends were trimmed by 5 bases and 3 bases, with 16 bases remaining between them. CDR1 SEHNR and CDR2 FQNEAQ come from the germline V gene (reference sequence).